What follows is one T cell receptor (beta chain) and its context. The antigen is unknown. This may stem from a read error, because a much larger clone lies one nucleotide away. TCR beta VDJ and CDR3 were profiled, and genomic DNA was the template. One entry per CDR3 protein results from TCRdb running MiXCR on the reads. The table records under 75,000 distinct CDR3 sequences, around 50% of them present only once. The CDR3 totals 14 residues. Trimming took 2 bases from V and 12 from J, leaving 16 bases between them. In germline, CDR1 is MDHEN, CDR2 SYDVKM. The data originate from a study of CD8+CD57+ T cells in acquired aplastic anemia. Study-level findings and limits: Patients versus controls showed no significant CD8+ Simpson's diversity difference.

The specimen was sorted CD4+, CD8+, or CD8+CD57+ T cells (not recorded which) from PBMCs. This sequence joins TRBV28 and TRBJ1-4; D unresolved. The TCR was taken from a human donor in good health, serving as a control. In DNA, the CDR3 is TGTGCCAGCAGTTTACTAGTTGACGATATTCAACTGTTTTTT. It encodes CASSLLVDDIQLFF.